This T cell receptor (beta chain) was retrieved from a study of T cell responses to AZD1222 COVID-19 vaccine. A word on this clone: Its antigen remains unknown.

Measured with immunoSEQ multiplex PCR; TCRdb has only the in-frame clones, and not every one. In the table there are 210,000 or so clones, less than 95% of which are singletons. Study-wide findings and caveats: Without day 14 samples, only post-peak T cell repertoires were studied.

The receptor was derived from an adult who received the MenACWY meningococcal vaccine as a control. The source material was peripheral blood, sampled 28 days after the second dose of the MenACWY control vaccine.

CDR3 sequence: CASQEGSADTQYF. The CDR3, as DNA: TGTGCCAGCCAGGAGGGCTCGGCAGATACGCAGTATTTT. The chain links TRBV4-2 to TRBJ2-3, with a tentative D call TRBD2 (6 bases). Germline V CDR1 and CDR2: LGHNA, YNFKEQ. CDR3 size: 13 residues. Trimming left V 8 bases short and J 4 bases short, with 13 bases between.